The rows below give T cell receptor beta chains drawn from one sample of a study of identical twins. TCRdb re-called the 5' RACE reads through MiXCR, storing one row per CDR3 protein. The data contain roughly 690,000 distinct CDR3 sequences, less than 7% of them singletons. Sequencing was performed on naive T cells sorted from blood. The receptors stem from a man between 18 and 29 years old in good health. CDR3s include the opening cysteine and the closing phenylalanine or tryptophan. D genes are given only for firm matches. Only some rows state a clone size, as once, few, many or a class for expanded clones.

V,size,J,D,DNA,CDR3
TRBV2,-,TRBJ1-2,TRBD1,TGTGCCAGGGATCTAACAGGGGGACTTAACTATGGCTACACCTTC,CARDLTGGLNYGYTF
TRBV12-5,many,TRBJ2-1,-,TGTGCTAGTGGTTTGTGGCCCCAATCAATACAGCAGTTCTTC,CASGLWPQSIQQFF
TRBV7-2,-,TRBJ2-2,TRBD2,TGTGCCAGCACCCCCGGGGTGAGCGGGACCCGGGTCGGGGAGCTGTTTTTT,CASTPGVSGTRVGELFF
TRBV5-1,few,TRBJ2-7,-,TGCGCCAGCAGCTTGCAGGGATCCAACGAGCAGTACTTC,CASSLQGSNEQYF
TRBV25-1,many,TRBJ2-4,TRBD1,TGTGCCAGCAGTGGAGGGGGCGCTTTGGAAAACATTCAGTACTTC,CASSGGGALENIQYF
TRBV29-1,many,TRBJ2-7,-,TGCAGCGTTGAAGTTAGCGGGGACAGGTGGCCCTGGGAGCAGTACTTC,CSVEVSGDRWPWEQYF
TRBV20-1,-,TRBJ2-5,TRBD2,TGCAGTGCTAGAGATTTGCCCAGGGCGGGAGGACTGGAGACCCAGTACTTC,CSARDLPRAGGLETQYF
TRBV7-7,-,TRBJ1-1,TRBD1,TGTGCCAGCAGCTTACATCAGGGGGCGAAAACTGAAGCTTTCTTT,CASSLHQGAKTEAFF
TRBV9,many,TRBJ1-3,-,TGTGCCAGCAGCGGACAGTCCGACTCTGGAAACACCATATATTTT,CASSGQSDSGNTIYF
TRBV9,many,TRBJ2-3,TRBD2,TGTGCCAGCAGCGTACAGAAAGGGAGGGACCCCACAGATACGCAGTATTTT,CASSVQKGRDPTDTQYF
TRBV29-1,many,TRBJ2-2,-,TGCAGCGTTGTCGGAACGGCTTTGAACACCGGGGAGCTGTTTTTT,CSVVGTALNTGELFF
TRBV27,-,TRBJ2-5,-,TGTGCCAGCAGGAGCCTCGCGGTTAGGGGGGGCCCTGAGACCCAGTACTTC,CASRSLAVRGGPETQYF
TRBV7-9,many,TRBJ1-1,-,TGTGCCAGCAGCTTAGGGGTTCTAAGCACTGAAGCTTTCTTT,CASSLGVLSTEAFF
TRBV12-3/TRBV12-4,-,TRBJ2-5,TRBD2,TGTGCCAGCAGTTTACAAGGAGGGTTCCGGGACTATGGGGAGACCCAGTACTTC,CASSLQGGFRDYGETQYF
TRBV12-3/TRBV12-4,many,TRBJ1-6,-,TGTGCCAGCAGTTTTAAGAATTCACCCCTCCACTTT,CASSFKNSPLHF
TRBV12-3/TRBV12-4,many,TRBJ2-5,-,TGTGCCAGCAGTTTCCGGGACGCAAAACAAGAGACCCAGTACTTC,CASSFRDAKQETQYF
TRBV28,-,TRBJ2-2,-,TGTGCCAGCCGAGCGGCAAGCACCGGGGAGCTGTTTTTT,CASRAASTGELFF
TRBV12-3/TRBV12-4,many,TRBJ2-7,-,TGTGCCAGCAGTTTGAGTGGGTCCTACGAGCAGTACTTC,CASSLSGSYEQYF
TRBV12-3/TRBV12-4,many,TRBJ2-3,TRBD2,TGTGCCAGCAGTCTCGGACTAGCGGGAGAATCGGATACGCAGTATTTT,CASSLGLAGESDTQYF
TRBV20-1,many,TRBJ2-7,TRBD2,TGCAGTGCTAGAAAAACACTAGCGGACCCCTCCTACGAGCAGTACTTC,CSARKTLADPSYEQYF
TRBV5-1,-,TRBJ2-1,-,TGCGCCAGCAGCTTGGAGGGATTAATAAGTCAGACCTACAATGAGCAGTTCTTC,CASSLEGLISQTYNEQFF
TRBV14,-,TRBJ2-2,-,TGTGCCAGCAGCCAGCACACAGCGAACACCGGGGAGCTGTTTTTT,CASSQHTANTGELFF
TRBV10-3,many,TRBJ2-3,-,TGTGCCATCACCGATAAGGGGACGGACTCCACAGATACGCAGTATTTT,CAITDKGTDSTDTQYF
TRBV20-1,few,TRBJ2-3,TRBD2,TGCAGTGCTAGACACCCGACTAGCGAAGATACGCAGTATTTT,CSARHPTSEDTQYF
TRBV24-1,many,TRBJ2-3,-,TGTGCCACCAGTGATTCGTACACAGATACGCAGTATTTT,CATSDSYTDTQYF
TRBV6-5,many,TRBJ1-1,TRBD1,TGTGCCAGCAGTTCTACGGGACAGATTGAAGCTTTCTTT,CASSSTGQIEAFF
TRBV25-1,few,TRBJ2-3,-,TGTGCCAGCATTGGAATCGAAGGGGCGGTAACTAGCACAGATACGCAGTATTTT,CASIGIEGAVTSTDTQYF
TRBV10-2,many,TRBJ2-5,-,TGCGCCAGCAGTGAGAGTAATGGGATGAGGGAGACCCAGTACTTC,CASSESNGMRETQYF
TRBV7-9,few,TRBJ1-2,TRBD1,TGTGCCAGCTCAGTTAAGCCTCAAACAACAGGGGGTTATGGCTACACCTTC,CASSVKPQTTGGYGYTF
TRBV5-1,many,TRBJ2-1,-,TGCGCCAGCAGCTTCCCGACCCAGAGCTCCTACAATGAGCAGTTCTTC,CASSFPTQSSYNEQFF
TRBV9,many,TRBJ1-1,-,TGTGCCTCGCAAAGGGGGGGGGCCCTGAACACTGAAGCTTTCTTT,CASQRGGALNTEAFF
TRBV20-1,many,TRBJ1-5,-,TGCAGTGCGAGGACAGAAGTGGACCAGCCCCAGCATTTT,CSARTEVDQPQHF
TRBV7-9,many,TRBJ2-1,TRBD2,TGTGCCAGCATCAAGACTAGCGGTCCCACCTTTAACAATGAGCAGTTCTTC,CASIKTSGPTFNNEQFF
TRBV12-3/TRBV12-4,many,TRBJ2-1,TRBD2,TGTGCCAGCGGTCTTCTAGCGGGCTTCTCCTACAATGAGCAGTTCTTC,CASGLLAGFSYNEQFF
TRBV6-5,few,TRBJ1-1,-,TGTGCCAGCATGAGGGGTACTGAAGCTTTCTTT,CASMRGTEAFF
TRBV5-1,few,TRBJ1-1,-,TGCGCCAGCAGCTTAGCGGGGGCCCGAAGCACTGAAGCTTTCTTT,CASSLAGARSTEAFF
TRBV20-1,many,TRBJ1-5,-,TGCAGTGCTATACAGGGAATCAATCAGCCCCAGCATTTT,CSAIQGINQPQHF
TRBV10-3,many,TRBJ1-1,-,TGTGCCATCAATCGGGACACATTGAACACTGAAGCTTTCTTT,CAINRDTLNTEAFF
TRBV12-3/TRBV12-4,many,TRBJ1-4,-,TGTGCCAGCACATTGGGGAGGAGTGAAAAACTGTTTTTT,CASTLGRSEKLFF
TRBV4-2,-,TRBJ2-3,TRBD2,TGTGCCAGCAGCCCCCGGACTAGCGGGAGATATTCGGGTAGCACAGATACGCAGTATTTT,CASSPRTSGRYSGSTDTQYF
TRBV20-1,many,TRBJ1-2,TRBD1,TGCAGTGCTAGGCCGGGACAGGGCTTATGGGGCTACACCTTC,CSARPGQGLWGYTF
TRBV6-5,many,TRBJ1-5,-,TGTGCCAGCAGTGTACTGGGAGACAATCAGCCCCAGCATTTT,CASSVLGDNQPQHF
TRBV27,many,TRBJ2-7,TRBD2,TGTGCCAGTGGACTAGCGGGAGGATCCGAGCAGTACTTC,CASGLAGGSEQYF
TRBV14,-,TRBJ2-7,TRBD1,TGTGCCAGCAGCAGAACCGGGACAGGGACTTACGAGCAGTACTTC,CASSRTGTGTYEQYF
TRBV29-1,many,TRBJ1-2,-,TGCAGCGTGACAGAACCTAACTATGGCTACACCTTC,CSVTEPNYGYTF
TRBV27,few,TRBJ1-1,-,TGTGCCAGCAGGTTCCAGGGCAACACTGAAGCTTTCTTT,CASRFQGNTEAFF
TRBV19,-,TRBJ2-1,TRBD2,TGTGCCAGTAGTCCCACCGGACTAGCGGGAGTCAATGAGCAGTTCTTC,CASSPTGLAGVNEQFF
TRBV7-9,-,TRBJ2-5,-,TGTGCCAGCAGCTCCCGGACCGGGACGGTGGAGACCCAGTACTTC,CASSSRTGTVETQYF
TRBV15,many,TRBJ1-5,TRBD1,TGTGCCACCAGCTCCAGGAGACAGGGAGGTCAGCCCCAGCATTTT,CATSSRRQGGQPQHF
TRBV7-2,many,TRBJ2-3,TRBD2,TGTGCCAGCAGCTTAGGACTAGCGGTCGGCACAGATACGCAGTATTTT,CASSLGLAVGTDTQYF
TRBV20-1,many,TRBJ1-4,-,TGCAGTGCTAGTAGAGCTGGCGGGACTAATGAAAAACTGTTTTTT,CSASRAGGTNEKLFF
TRBV27,many,TRBJ2-7,-,TGTGCCAGCAGTTCAGCTAGCGCAGCCTACGAGCAGTACTTC,CASSSASAAYEQYF
TRBV4-1,-,TRBJ2-1,-,TGCGCCAGCAGCCAGGTTGTCTACAATGAGCAGTTCTTC,CASSQVVYNEQFF